Sequencing of this T cell receptor beta chain was carried out in a study of T cell responses to AZD1222 COVID-19 vaccine. Study-wide results and caveats: Breadth and depth of Spike-specific TCRs rose after two AZD1222 doses. Among the donors, most were white British and more were female, and clonal diversity was possibly underestimated.

Sequenced by immunoSEQ multiplex PCR; TCRdb stores in-frame clones only, minus some. The sample holds 90,000 to 120,000 clones, over 80% seen once. As regards this clone: Its antigen is undetermined.

The CDR3 length is 15 residues. V was pared by 1 base and J by 2 bases, with 2 bases of the junction left unmatched. The germline CDR1 and CDR2 sequences are SGHVS and FQNEAQ. This clonotype originated in an adult who received the AZD1222 COVID-19 vaccine. The chain joins TRBV7-8 to TRBJ1-3; 7 positions agree with TRBD1. The material was peripheral blood, obtained 28 days after the second AZD1222 dose. The DNA for the CDR3 is TGTGCCAGCAGCTTAGACACAGGGGCTGGAAACACCATATATTTT. Translating gives CASSLDTGAGNTIYF.